Given below is one TCR beta chain in context. Its binding antigen is unknown. Base qualities are not recorded, but no much larger clone differs from it by a single base. Library construction relied on the immunoSEQ multiplex PCR assay. The immuneACCESS repertoire file appears here via TCRdb, limited to in-frame rearrangements. These files lack a portion of the clones; in checked studies, under half of the deficit traces to unresolved V genes, and the cause of the others is not known. Recorded for this sample are some 97,000 clones; 90% to 95% of them occurred a single time. Approximately 1% of the sample is in the top ten clones. The germline V gene encodes CDR1 ENHRY and CDR2 SYGVKD. V and J are truncated by 0 bases and 7 bases respectively, leaving an intervening sequence of 16 bases. The CDR3 sequence holds 16 residues, the cysteine and phenylalanine included. Only CDR3 DNA remains: 48 bases, in frame from the first base.

This sample was included in a study of T cell changes during pregnancy in multiple sclerosis (dated by TCRdb to about 2019). Background for the entire study: The study looked at changes in the T cell repertoire across pregnancy in women with multiple sclerosis.

The sequence is built from TRBV10-3 and TRBJ1-3, with TRBD1 perhaps the D gene, on 6 matching bases. The sample consisted of peripheral blood, taken before pregnancy. The TCR comes from a female donor with multiple sclerosis, enrolled in a pregnancy study. The CDR3 corresponds to CAISESFAGVNNTIYF. In nucleotide form, the sequence is TGTGCCATCAGTGAGTCCTTCGCAGGGGTGAACAACACCATATATTTT.